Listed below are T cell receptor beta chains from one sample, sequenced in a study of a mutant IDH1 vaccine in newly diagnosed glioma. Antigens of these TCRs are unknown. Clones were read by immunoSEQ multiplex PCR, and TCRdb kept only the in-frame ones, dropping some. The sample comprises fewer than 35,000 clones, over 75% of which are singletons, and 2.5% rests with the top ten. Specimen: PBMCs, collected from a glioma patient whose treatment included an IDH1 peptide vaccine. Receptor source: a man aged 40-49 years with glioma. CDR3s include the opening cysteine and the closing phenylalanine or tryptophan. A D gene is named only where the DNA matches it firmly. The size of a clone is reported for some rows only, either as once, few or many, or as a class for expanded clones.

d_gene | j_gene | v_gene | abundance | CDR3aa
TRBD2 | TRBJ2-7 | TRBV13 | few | CASSRRTSGRGYEQYF
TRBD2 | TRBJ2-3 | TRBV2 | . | CASNIGLAGDTQYF
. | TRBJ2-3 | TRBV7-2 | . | CASSLGRAWAGGTQYF
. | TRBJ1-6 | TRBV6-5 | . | CASSYKNSPLHF
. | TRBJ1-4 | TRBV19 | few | CASSQGWGHNEKLFF
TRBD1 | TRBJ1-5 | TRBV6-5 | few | CASSYSNRGPQHF
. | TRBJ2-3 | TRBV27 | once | CASSFLGLGTDTQYF
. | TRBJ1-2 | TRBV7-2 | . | CASSPHYGYTF
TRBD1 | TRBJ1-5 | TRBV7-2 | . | CASSVRQGGNQPQHF
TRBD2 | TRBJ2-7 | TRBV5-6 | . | CASSLGREREFYF
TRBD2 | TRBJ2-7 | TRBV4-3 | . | CASSQDLASGSYEQYF